One and the same sample provided the 10 T cell receptor beta chains below, sequenced in a study of blood T cell repertoires in COVID-19. Sequencing used immunoSEQ multiplex PCR; TCRdb keeps in-frame clones, though not all of them. The sample has almost 95,000 clones; roughly 87% are singletons. Material for sequencing was peripheral blood. Receptor source: a woman aged 55-75 years with COVID-19, enrolled during active disease.

The V call is TRBV7-9, the J call TRBJ2-1; 7 bases fit TRBD1. The ends lost 6 bases at V and 13 bases at J; junction bases unmatched: 6. Germline CDR1 and CDR2: SEHNR and FQNEAQ (reference sequence). The CDR3 totals 11 residues. The CDR3 DNA reads TGTGCCAGCAGTACACAGGGGCCCCAGTTCTTC. Protein product: CASSTQGPQFF.

V is TRBV6-4 and J is TRBJ2-3; no firm D call. The CDR3 spans 14 residues. CDR1 is MRHNA, CDR2 SNTAGT, per germline. Between the trimmed V and J ends, which lost 3 bases and 2 bases, there was a span of 9 bases. The CDR3 spells CASSETSYTDTQYF. CDR3 sequence (DNA): TGTGCCAGCAGTGAGACAAGCTACACAGATACGCAGTATTTT.

This clone appeared once. The rearrangement links TRBV19 to TRBJ1-5; D gene uncertain. The length of the CDR3 is 16 residues. The V gene's germline CDR1 is LNHDA and CDR2 SQIVND (reference sequence). Trimming cost V 3 bases and J 3 bases, with 15 bases left between them. CDR3 bases: TGTGCCAGTAGTATCCGGCGGGAAACTTACAATCAGCCCCAGCATTTT. This encodes CASSIRRETYNQPQHF. The entire variable domain, with the rest obtained from reference TRBV19 and TRBJ1-5, is as follows: DGGITQSPKYLFRKEGQNVTLSCEQNLNHDAMYWYRQDPGQGLRLIYYSQIVNDFQKGDIAEGYSVSREKKESFPLTVTSAQKNPTAFYLCASSIRRETYNQPQHFGDGTRLSIL.

The gene calls are TRBV5-4 and TRBJ1-2; D is possibly TRBD1 (5 bases). Germline V gene data show CDR1 as SGHNT and CDR2 as YYREEE (reference sequence). The germline V and J ends were trimmed by 0 bases and 3 bases, with 6 bases remaining between them. The CDR3 length is 13 residues. CDR3 amino acids: CASSLDRYYGYTF. CDR3 nucleotides: TGTGCCAGCAGCTTGGACAGGTACTATGGCTACACCTTC.

The J gene is TRBJ2-5, the V gene TRBV29-1; a possible D gene is TRBD1 (5 bases). The V and J ends lost 4 bases and 3 bases respectively, with 9 bases between them. This CDR3 contains 12 residues. CDR1 SQVTM and CDR2 ANQGSEA come from the germline V gene. The CDR3: CSVVTGEETQYF. CDR3 nucleotide sequence: TGCAGCGTTGTTACAGGAGAAGAGACCCAGTACTTC.

The chain uses TRBV11-2 and TRBJ1-2, with D possibly TRBD1 on 6 matching bases. The CDR3 has 14 residues. The V end was cut by 1 base, the J end by 8 bases, with 14 bases between. The germline V gene encodes CDR1 SGHAT and CDR2 FQNNGV. This chain's CDR3 is CASSLGTGSEGYTF. The DNA for the CDR3 is TGTGCCAGCAGCTTAGGTACAGGGTCCGAAGGCTACACCTTC.

The chain carries TRBV5-8 and TRBJ2-1; 8 positions match TRBD2. J lost 10 bases, V lost 2 bases, and 11 bases had no gene match. Looked up from germline, CDR1 is SGHTS and CDR2 is YDEGEE. The CDR3 has 15 residues. Here the CDR3 reads CASSFTPGGAWEQFF. Written as DNA, the CDR3 is TGTGCCAGCAGCTTTACCCCCGGGGGGGCTTGGGAGCAGTTCTTC.

The J gene is TRBJ1-4, the V gene TRBV12-3 or TRBV12-4, with D unclear. The CDR3 loop spans 13 amino acids. The ends were cut back, 1 base at V and 7 bases at J, with 7 bases in the middle. CDR3 region: CASSLVVSEKLFF. For the CDR3, the DNA is TGTGCCAGCAGTTTAGTCGTCAGTGAAAAACTGTTTTTT.

The chain employs TRBV28 and TRBJ2-1; 7 positions agree with TRBD1. The trim removed 7 bases at V and 0 bases at J, leaving 9 bases unmatched. Germline V gene data show CDR1 as MDHEN and CDR2 as SYDVKM. The CDR3 spans 16 residues. CDR3 DNA sequence: TGTGCCAGCACCCCTACGAGGGGGCGCTCCTACAATGAGCAGTTCTTC. This encodes CASTPTRGRSYNEQFF.

The V call is TRBV2, the J call TRBJ1-3; 11 nucleotides line up with TRBD1. Trimming took 7 bases from V and 4 from J; bases not matched to a gene: 12. This CDR3 is built from 17 residues. Germline V gives CDR1 SNHLY, CDR2 FYNNEI. CDR3 bases: TGTGCCAGCAATGAGAGGACAGGGGGCATTTCGGGAAACACCATATATTTT. It specifies CASNERTGGISGNTIYF.